A single sample is the source of the 8 T cell receptor beta chains below, sequenced in a study of radiotherapy plus CTLA-4 blockade in lung cancer. Here immunoSEQ multiplex PCR was the method, and the copy in TCRdb shows in-frame clones only, minus some. Counted here are approximately 73,000 clones, more than 75% occurring once; the ten biggest clones make up 35% to 50%. Sequenced here: peripheral blood, sampled from a patient treated with radiotherapy plus ipilimumab. All receptors come from a human donor with non-small cell lung cancer that progressed on radiotherapy plus ipilimumab.

The chain uses TRBV27 and TRBJ2-7; TRBD2 matches at 7 bases. Losses at the gene ends were 5 bases for V and 0 bases for J; bases not matched to a gene: 16. This CDR3 is built from 18 residues. From germline, CDR1 is MNHEY and CDR2 SMNVEV (reference sequence). This chain's CDR3 is CASSVRGLSGTLSYEQYF. The DNA for the CDR3 is TGTGCCAGCAGTGTAAGGGGCCTAAGCGGGACTCTCTCCTACGAGCAGTACTTC.

The CDR3 bases are TGTGCCAGCAGCTCCACATCAGGAGTAGGAGATACGCAGTATTTT. Translating gives CASSSTSGVGDTQYF. The chain is built from TRBV7-9 and TRBJ2-3; D unclear. The germline gives CDR1 SEHNR, CDR2 FQNEAQ (reference sequence). Trimming cost V 4 bases and J 5 bases, with 16 bases left between them. This CDR3 contains 15 residues. The full variable domain, completed using reference TRBV7-9 and TRBJ2-3, is DTGVSQNPRHKITKRGQNVTFRCDPISEHNRLYWYRQTLGQGPEFLTYFQNEAQLEKSRLLSDRFSAERPKGSFSTLEIQRTEQGDSAMYLCASSSTSGVGDTQYFGPGTRLTVL.

This chain uses TRBV9 with TRBJ2-5; D is ambiguous. The V gene's germline CDR1 is SGDLS and CDR2 YYNGEE. With 3 bases removed from V and 0 bases from J, the gap between germline ends came to 9 bases. This CDR3 contains 14 residues. CDR3 nucleotides: TGTGCCAGCAGCGCAGACCCGTACCAAGAGACCCAGTACTTC. It yields the protein CASSADPYQETQYF.

The chain joins TRBV5-1 to TRBJ2-3, with TRBD2 matching over 13 bases. The CDR3 spans 15 residues. The germline CDR1 and CDR2 sequences are SGHRS and YFSETQ. The ends lost 4 bases at V and 6 bases at J; junction bases unmatched: 5. The CDR3: CASSPGTSGTDTQYF. As DNA, the CDR3 is TGCGCCAGCAGCCCGGGGACTAGCGGGACCGATACGCAGTATTTT.

The J gene is TRBJ2-5, the V gene TRBV2, with D possibly TRBD1 on 5 matching bases. CDR1 is SNHLY, CDR2 FYNNEI, per germline. The CDR3 is made up of 15 amino acids. Trimming took off 8 bases at V and 2 bases at J, with 18 bases between the two ends. DNA for the CDR3: TGTGCCAGCGCCAGAAGACAGCTCGGACAAGAGACCCAGTACTTC. Protein product: CASARRQLGQETQYF.

The rearrangement links TRBV6-5 to TRBJ2-3, with D tentatively TRBD2 (6 bases). CDR1 and CDR2 from the germline V gene are MNHEY and SVGAGI. This CDR3 is 13 amino acids long. Trimming pared 10 bases from V and 3 bases from J, leaving 14 bases between. CDR3 in amino acids: CAIRRDLTDTQYF. The CDR3 nucleotides are TGTGCCATCCGCCGGGACTTAACAGATACGCAGTATTTT.

As DNA, the CDR3 is TGTGCCAGCAGCGTATGGGGGGGCTCTGGAAACACCATATATTTT. Translating gives CASSVWGGSGNTIYF. The rearrangement joins TRBV9 to TRBJ1-3; D may be TRBD1 (5 bases). This CDR3 region has 15 residues. Trimming pared 1 base from V and 0 bases from J, leaving 8 bases between. Looked up from germline, CDR1 is SGDLS and CDR2 is YYNGEE.

The count of this clone is one. This rearrangement joins TRBV2 to TRBJ2-2; D may be TRBD2 (6 bases). Per germline, CDR1 SNHLY and CDR2 FYNNEI. Trimming shortened V by 8 bases and J by 7 bases, and 17 bases separated the two germline ends. The CDR3 is 14 residues long. The CDR3 DNA is TGTGCCAGCGGGACTCTGGGCCTAGGCGGGGAGCTGTTTTTT. It yields the protein CASGTLGLGGELFF.